These 5 T cell receptor beta chains were all obtained from the same sample, sequenced in a study of T cells in Graves' hyperthyroidism and ophthalmopathy. Researchers took RNA transcripts and amplified the TCR beta CDR3 regions from them. The HTBI primer set drove a first-round RT-PCR of the TCR CDR3. A single record per CDR3 protein comes from TCRdb applying MiXCR to the multiplex PCR reads. Of under 300,000 distinct CDR3 sequences in the sample, approximately 12% were seen once. The specimen was blood. The receptors stem from a woman aged 25 to 39 with Graves' hyperthyroidism that later progressed to Graves' ophthalmopathy.

This clonotype came up many times. J is TRBJ2-2 and V is TRBV27, with TRBD2 matching over 10 bases. The germline V gene encodes CDR1 MNHEY and CDR2 SMNVEV (reference sequence). The trim removed 8 bases at V and 6 bases at J, leaving 9 bases unmatched. CDR3 length equals 15 residues. For the CDR3, the DNA is TGTGCCAGCGGCGGTAATAGCGGGAGGTCCGGGGAGCTGTTTTTT. Translation: CASGGNSGRSGELFF.

This clonotype was seen repeatedly, ten times or more. This chain uses TRBV7-9 with TRBJ1-1, with D unclear. Trimming removed 5 bases from V and 6 bases from J, with 13 bases in between. Germline lookup yields CDR1 SEHNR and CDR2 FQNEAQ (reference sequence). CDR3 size: 13 residues. CDR3: CASSRRAQAEAFF. The CDR3 region has the DNA TGTGCCAGCAGCCGAAGGGCGCAGGCTGAAGCTTTCTTT. Drawing the rest from reference TRBV7-9 and TRBJ1-1, the complete variable domain is DTGVSQNPRHKITKRGQNVTFRCDPISEHNRLYWYRQTLGQGPEFLTYFQNEAQLEKSRLLSDRFSAERPKGSFSTLEIQRTEQGDSAMYLCASSRRAQAEAFFGQGTRLTVV.

This clonotype was seen repeatedly, ten times or more. The V call is TRBV28, the J call TRBJ2-7; 11 bases line up with TRBD1. The CDR3 sequence is 15 residues long. Losses at the gene ends were 7 bases for V and 5 bases for J; bases not matched to a gene: 10. The V gene's germline CDR1 is MDHEN and CDR2 SYDVKM. Here the CDR3 reads CASIYGGTGGDEQYF. CDR3 DNA: TGTGCCAGCATCTATGGCGGGACAGGGGGAGACGAGCAGTACTTC. The full variable domain, in which reference TRBV28 and TRBJ2-7 provide the parts outside the CDR3, is DVKVTQSSRYLVKRTGEKVFLECVQDMDHENMFWYRQDPGLGLRLIYFSYDVKMKEKGDIPEGYSVSREKKERFSLILESASTNQTSMYLCASIYGGTGGDEQYFGPGTRLTVT.

On this clonotype: Relative to the germline gene, one junction end is altered; a read error may explain this. The V call is TRBV29-1, the J call TRBJ1-2; 9 positions agree with TRBD1. The CDR3 extends over 13 amino acids. CDR1 is SQVTM and CDR2 is ANQGSEA in the germline V gene. The CDR3, as DNA: TGCAGCGTACCTCGGACAGGGGACTATGGCAACACCTTC. Translating it yields CSVPRTGDYGNTF.

This clonotype was counted at least ten times. This chain connects TRBV7-3 to TRBJ2-7; D unclear. Trimming left V 1 base short and J 2 bases short, with 9 bases between. The CDR3 consists of 14 residues. Germline V lookup: CDR1 SGHTA, CDR2 FQGTGA. CDR3 protein: CASSLKARPYEQYF. The CDR3 DNA reads TGTGCCAGCAGCTTAAAGGCCAGACCCTACGAGCAGTACTTC.